This T cell receptor beta chain was retrieved from a study of blood T cell repertoires in COVID-19 (dated by TCRdb to about 2020). Regarding the study in general: Samples covering the acute and convalescent phases of COVID-19 were provided by collaborators in the United States, Italy and Spain. The prospective study material was composed of cDNA or gDNA derived from T cells, B-cell-depleted T cells, or PBMCs. Deeply sampled blood TCRbeta repertoires from subjects exposed to, actively infected with, or recovered from COVID-19 were included in the dataset. The repertoires were released in a freely available public database meant as a resource for research on the immune response to SARS-CoV-2. The samples were drawn from the first 160 participants of the ongoing ImmuneRACE study and from 1,200 or so subjects provided by 6 global collaborators. The sample metadata nearly always contained a de-identified subject ID, COVID-19 status, age in years and sex. Where available, HLA class I and class II types were obtained from metadata supplied by the sample provider rather than from assay-based typing. The research as a whole found: The quantity of clinical and demographic metadata differed by source and by participant and was supplied without curation.

Concerning this clone: What this receptor recognizes is not known. Per-nucleotide qualities are absent, and no much larger clonotype sits a single base away.

Whole blood was collected in K2EDTA tubes by collaborating institutions according to the institutions' own protocols. For TCRbeta analysis, collaborators shipped samples as frozen whole blood, isolated PBMCs, or DNA extracted from either of those sample types. The CDR3 has 14 amino acids, counting the end cysteine and phenylalanine. The DNA shown is the 42-base CDR3, in frame from base 1. The junction shows trimming of 6 bases on V and 6 bases on J, plus 18 bases between the germline ends. CDR1 is given as MNHEY and CDR2 as SVGEGT, both from the germline V gene. TCRbeta CDR3 regions were amplified from genomic DNA by means of the immunoSEQ Assay, a bias-controlled multiplex PCR. Per the source publication's procedure: The number of nucleated cells in each sample was estimated from the amplification of reference gene primers within the assay. To quantify the absolute abundance of each unique TCRbeta CDR3 rearrangement, sequence reads were collapsed and filtered. For each sample, productive Simpson clonality was calculated as the square root of Simpson's diversity index across productive rearrangements. Entries here come from immuneACCESS through TCRdb and include only in-frame sequences with V and J called. Some clones fail to appear in such tables; in the studies checked, an unresolved V gene covers under half of the shortfall, and the cause of the remainder is unknown. Clone size and V and J calls were adopted from that table, with D and trimming inferred from the DNA. The sample has 150,000 to 200,000 clones on record, roughly 80% of them singletons. About 6.3% of the sample comes from the top ten.

Sequenced input: peripheral blood. The sequence came from a man between 60 and 75 years old with acute or convalescent COVID-19. The sequence links TRBV6-2 or TRBV6-3 to TRBJ2-7; perhaps TRBD2 is the D gene, with 6 bases matching. The CDR3 amino acid sequence is: CASSWDSLASEQYF. The nucleotides read TGTGCCAGCAGCTGGGACTCACTGGCCTCCGAGCAGTACTTC.